What follows is one T cell receptor (beta chain) and its context. The sample originates from a study of blood T cell repertoires in COVID-19. Germline CDR1 and CDR2: LNHDA and SQIVND (reference sequence). With 5 bases clipped from V and 3 bases from J, the junction kept 12 bases outside the gene matches. This CDR3 is 17 amino acids long. Assay used: immunoSEQ multiplex PCR; TCRdb lists only in-frame clones, some missing. The sample has approximately 260,000 clones, around 86% seen once. The chain has TRBV19 and TRBJ1-2; 10 nucleotides line up with TRBD1. The specimen sequenced was peripheral blood. The clonotype originates from a man in his fifties with acute or convalescent COVID-19. In DNA form, the CDR3 reads TGTGCCAGTAGTCCCTCGACAGGGGGCGCGACCCACTATGGCTACACCTTC. This translates into CASSPSTGGATHYGYTF.